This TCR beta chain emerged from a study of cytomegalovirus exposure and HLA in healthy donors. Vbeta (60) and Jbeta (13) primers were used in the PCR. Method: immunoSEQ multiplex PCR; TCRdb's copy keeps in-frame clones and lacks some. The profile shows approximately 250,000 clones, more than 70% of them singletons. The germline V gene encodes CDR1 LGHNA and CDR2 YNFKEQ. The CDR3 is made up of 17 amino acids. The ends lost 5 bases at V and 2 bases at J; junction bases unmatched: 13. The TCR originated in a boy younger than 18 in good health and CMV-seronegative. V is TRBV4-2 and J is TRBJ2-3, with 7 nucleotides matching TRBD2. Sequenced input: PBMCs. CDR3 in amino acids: CASSSNPAGSNTDTQYF. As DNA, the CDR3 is TGTGCCAGCAGCTCCAATCCAGCGGGGTCAAACACAGATACGCAGTATTTT.